This TCR beta chain is drawn from a study of blood T cell repertoires in COVID-19 (TCRdb year 2020). Describing the broader study: Samples from collaborators originated in the United States, Italy and Spain and spanned both the acute and convalescent phases of COVID-19. HLA class I and class II types, where available, came from metadata supplied by the sample provider rather than from assay-based typing. Samples came from the ongoing ImmuneRACE study (first 160 participants) plus 1,254 subjects from 6 global collaborators. Deeply sampled blood TCRbeta repertoires from subjects exposed to, actively infected with, or recovered from COVID-19 were included in the dataset. The sample metadata nearly always contained a de-identified subject ID, COVID-19 status, age in years and sex. A freely available public database, intended as a resource for researchers studying the immune response to SARS-CoV-2, is where the repertoires were released. The material from the prospective study consisted of cDNA or gDNA derived from T cells, B-cell-depleted T cells, or PBMCs.

TCRbeta CDR3 regions were amplified from genomic DNA by means of the immunoSEQ Assay, a bias-controlled multiplex PCR. Per the original workflow: The number of nucleated cells in each sample was estimated from the amplification of reference gene primers within the assay. To quantify the absolute abundance of each unique TCRbeta CDR3 rearrangement, sequence reads were collapsed and filtered. For each sample, productive Simpson clonality was calculated as the square root of Simpson's diversity index across productive rearrangements. Sourced from immuneACCESS, this table was stored by TCRdb with only in-frame sequences that have V and J called. A share of the clones is absent; for the studies checked, an unresolved V gene accounts for under half, and the remainder has no known explanation. For V, J and clone size, that table is used; D and trimming come from the DNA. The sample table holds fewer than 95,000 clones, of which more than 70% were seen once. The top ten clones comprise around an eighth of the sample.

Study-level results and caveats: The amount of clinical and demographic metadata varied by source and participant and was provided uncurated.

Taken from the germline V gene (reference sequence), the CDR1 and CDR2 loops are LNHDA and SQIVND. The cysteine opens and the phenylalanine closes a CDR3 of 14 amino acids. The kept DNA is CDR3 alone, 42 bases in frame from the first base. V is pared back by 3 bases and J by 4 bases, with 12 bases lying between the germline termini. The collaborating institutions used their own protocols to collect whole blood in K2EDTA tubes. For TCRbeta analysis, collaborators shipped samples as frozen whole blood, isolated PBMCs, or DNA extracted from either of those sample types. Comment on this clone: Its antigen specificity is not known. Base qualities were left out, and no much larger clone turns up one base away.

This clonotype was obtained from a woman of 80 years or more with acute or convalescent COVID-19. Recombination linked TRBV19 to TRBJ1-1; a tentative D match to TRBD1 spans 5 bases. Sequenced input: peripheral blood. The nucleotide sequence is given as TGTGCCAGTAGTATCTCGGGACTTGCCACTGAAGCTTTCTTT. Its amino acids are CASSISGLATEAFF. Beyond the CDR3, the reference TRBV19 and TRBJ1-1 genes provide the residues; the full variable domain reads: DGGITQSPKYLFRKEGQNVTLSCEQNLNHDAMYWYRQDPGQGLRLIYYSQIVNDFQKGDIAEGYSVSREKKESFPLTVTSAQKNPTAFYLCASSISGLATEAFFGQGTRLTVV.